These T cell receptor beta chains were read from a single sample in a study of T cells in Graves' hyperthyroidism and ophthalmopathy. TCRdb re-analysed the multiplex PCR reads in MiXCR, keeping a single row per CDR3 protein. The data hold more than 300,000 distinct CDR3 sequences, with about 15% observed a single time. The material sequenced was blood. The receptors were sampled from a woman in her twenties or thirties with Graves' hyperthyroidism. CDR3s include the opening cysteine and the closing phenylalanine or tryptophan. D genes are given only for firm matches. Clone size is stated in some rows and not others, as once, few, many or a class when expanded.

d_gene	v_gene	abundance	j_gene	CDR3nt	CDR3aa
.	TRBV11-2	many	TRBJ2-7	TGTGCCAGCAGCTTAGATCAGGCCAGAGCCTACGAGCAGTACTTC	CASSLDQARAYEQYF
.	TRBV10-1	few	TRBJ2-4	TGCGCCAGCAGTGACGGCAAAAACATTCAGTACTTC	CASSDGKNIQYF
.	TRBV6-2/TRBV6-3	many	TRBJ2-7	TGTGCCAGCACACCCAAGAACTCCTACGAGCAGTACTTC	CASTPKNSYEQYF
.	TRBV6-2/TRBV6-3	.	TRBJ2-1	TGTGCCAGCAATTCCTTCTTCATGGGCGGGTCATCCTACAATGAGCAGTTCTTC	CASNSFFMGGSSYNEQFF
.	TRBV7-6	.	TRBJ2-1	TGTGCCAGCAGCTTAGCGCGGGGACCCGATGAGCAGTTCTTC	CASSLARGPDEQFF
TRBD1	TRBV20-1	.	TRBJ1-1	TGCAGCTGCCGGGACAGGGGTCCTGAAGCTTTCTTT	CSCRDRGPEAFF
.	TRBV10-3	many	TRBJ2-3	TGTGCCATCAGCAAGACAGGGACTTACACAGATACGCAGTATTTT	CAISKTGTYTDTQYF
.	TRBV5-6	few	TRBJ2-3	TGTGCCAGCAGCCACCTAGCTCAAGGCGGCCCCGCCACAGATACGCAGTATTTT	CASSHLAQGGPATDTQYF
.	TRBV7-9	.	TRBJ1-5	TGTGCCAGCAGCTTGGGTCAGCCCCGGCATTTT	CASSLGQPRHF
.	TRBV5-1	.	TRBJ1-3	TGCGCCAGCAGCGGAACAGGTCTCGGGGGAAACACCATATATTTT	CASSGTGLGGNTIYF
.	TRBV28	many	TRBJ1-6	TGTGCCAGCAGGGACGAACAGAGCTCCTATAATTCACCCCTCCACTTT	CASRDEQSSYNSPLHF
TRBD1	TRBV5-1	.	TRBJ1-1	TGCGCCAGCAGCCCTGGGACAGGCCACATGAACACTGAAGCTTTCTTT	CASSPGTGHMNTEAFF
.	TRBV4-1	few	TRBJ2-7	TGCGCCAGCAGCCAAGAAGGGGGGCAGTCGGGCGAGCAGTACTTC	CASSQEGGQSGEQYF
.	TRBV29-1	many	TRBJ2-5	TGCAGCGTTGCAAAGGGGGGAGAGACCCAGTACTTC	CSVAKGGETQYF
.	TRBV20-1	.	TRBJ2-1	TGCAGTGCAACCGGGCCGTACCCGACCAATGAGCAGTTCTTC	CSATGPYPTNEQFF
.	TRBV2	few	TRBJ2-6	TGTGCCAGCAGCGGAGGCCTCTTACGATCTGGGGCCAACGTCCTGACTTTC	CASSGGLLRSGANVLTF
.	TRBV29-1	.	TRBJ1-3	TGCAGCGTAGTAGACCGATCCAGCTCTGGAAACACCATATATTTT	CSVVDRSSSGNTIYF
.	TRBV24-1	many	TRBJ1-1	TGTGCCACCAGTGATTTCAGGGGAAGGGCTTTCTTT	CATSDFRGRAFF
.	TRBV6-6	many	TRBJ2-7	TGTGCCAGCAGTTACGCAGGGGCAACCTACGAGCAGTACTTC	CASSYAGATYEQYF
.	TRBV20-1	.	TRBJ1-3	TGCAGTGCCGCGGACGCTGGAAACACCATATATTTT	CSAADAGNTIYF
.	TRBV4-1	few	TRBJ1-2	TGCGCCAGCAGCCAAGAGGTAGCGGTAGCTACGGGATATGGCTACACCTTC	CASSQEVAVATGYGYTF
.	TRBV10-3	many	TRBJ2-1	TGTGCCATCAGTCCTACGAGCAATGAGCAGTTCTTC	CAISPTSNEQFF
.	TRBV25-1	many	TRBJ2-3	TGTGCCAGCAGTGAATCCGGCAGCACAGATACGCAGTATTTT	CASSESGSTDTQYF
.	TRBV30	few	TRBJ1-2	TGTGCCTGGAGTGAGGGACGGTCTGGAGGCTACACCTTC	CAWSEGRSGGYTF
.	TRBV27	few	TRBJ1-6	TGTGCCAGCAGTTTATGGGCTGCGGATAATTCACCCCTCCACTTT	CASSLWAADNSPLHF
TRBD2	TRBV20-1	many	TRBJ2-5	TGCAGTGCTAGAGGAGGACTAGGGAAAGAGACCCAGTACTTC	CSARGGLGKETQYF
.	TRBV12-3/TRBV12-4	.	TRBJ2-2	TGTGCCAGCAGTCCTTGGGGGAGGATCGATTTTCCCGGGGAGCTGTTTTTT	CASSPWGRIDFPGELFF
.	TRBV18	many	TRBJ2-7	TGTGCCAGCTCACCACCCGGGGGATACGAGCAGTACTTC	CASSPPGGYEQYF
TRBD2	TRBV9	.	TRBJ2-7	TGTGCCAGCAGCGTAGTCAGCGGGAGCGCCGAGCAGTACTTC	CASSVVSGSAEQYF
.	TRBV27	.	TRBJ2-2	TGTGCCAGCAGCCAGGCCAGGGTTGCCGGGGAGCTGTTTTTT	CASSQARVAGELFF
.	TRBV28	many	TRBJ1-5	TGTGCCAGCAGTTCGACACGGAATTTTCAGCCCCAGCATTTT	CASSSTRNFQPQHF
.	TRBV11-2	many	TRBJ2-7	TGTGCCAGCAGCTCGGAGGTGCGCGAGCAGTACTTC	CASSSEVREQYF
.	TRBV19	.	TRBJ2-5	TGTGCCAGTACAGACTACGGTCGCCAAGAGACCCAGTACTTC	CASTDYGRQETQYF
.	TRBV5-6	.	TRBJ1-1	TGTGCCAGCAGCTTGGTGACTAGGGTGGATGAAGCTTTCTTT	CASSLVTRVDEAFF
TRBD2	TRBV7-2	many	TRBJ2-5	TGTGCCAGCAGCAATAGCGGGGAGGTGTACTTC	CASSNSGEVYF
.	TRBV5-1	few	TRBJ2-7	TGCGCCAGCGGATTCGGACGAGGCGAATACGAGCAGTACTTC	CASGFGRGEYEQYF
.	TRBV11-2	few	TRBJ2-7	TGTGCCAGCAGCTCGACAGTCTCTAGCTCCTACGAGCAGTACTTC	CASSSTVSSSYEQYF
TRBD2	TRBV20-1	many	TRBJ2-7	TGCAGTGCTAGTCGCGGGGGGCGGGAGCCGTACGAGCAGTACTTC	CSASRGGREPYEQYF
.	TRBV5-1	.	TRBJ2-5	TGCGCCAGCAGGGAGCCTCTTGGAGGGGCGGAGACCCAGTACTTC	CASREPLGGAETQYF
.	TRBV3-1	few	TRBJ2-2	TGTGCCAGCAGCCAAATCCGGCGGACCCTCACCGGGGAGCTGTTTTTT	CASSQIRRTLTGELFF
.	TRBV2	once	TRBJ2-7	TGTGCCAGCAGTGAAAACGCGGCAGTCTCCTACGAGCAGTACTTC	CASSENAAVSYEQYF